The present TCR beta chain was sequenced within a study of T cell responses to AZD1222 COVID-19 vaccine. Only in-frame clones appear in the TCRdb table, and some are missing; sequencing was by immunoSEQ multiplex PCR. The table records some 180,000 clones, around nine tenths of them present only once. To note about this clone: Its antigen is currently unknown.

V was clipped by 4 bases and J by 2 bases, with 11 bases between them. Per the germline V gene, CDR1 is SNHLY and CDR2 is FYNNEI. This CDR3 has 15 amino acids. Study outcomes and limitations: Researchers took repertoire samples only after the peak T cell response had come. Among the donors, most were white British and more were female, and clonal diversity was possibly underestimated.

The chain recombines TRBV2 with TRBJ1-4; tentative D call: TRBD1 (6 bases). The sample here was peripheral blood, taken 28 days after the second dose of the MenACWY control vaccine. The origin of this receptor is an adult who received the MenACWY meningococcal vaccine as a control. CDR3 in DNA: TGTGCCAGCAGTGGGACAGTTTCTACTAATGAAAAACTGTTTTTT. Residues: CASSGTVSTNEKLFF.